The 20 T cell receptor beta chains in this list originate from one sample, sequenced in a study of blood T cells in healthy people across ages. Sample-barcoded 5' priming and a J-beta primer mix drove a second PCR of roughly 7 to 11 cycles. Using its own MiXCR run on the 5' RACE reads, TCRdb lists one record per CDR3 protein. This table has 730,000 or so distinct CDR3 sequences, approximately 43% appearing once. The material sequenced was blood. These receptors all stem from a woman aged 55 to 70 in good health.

CDR3 region: CASSRGTATRGYTF. As DNA, the CDR3 is TGTGCCAGCAGCCGCGGGACAGCGACACGGGGCTACACCTTC. The J gene is TRBJ1-2, the V gene TRBV13; 7 positions agree with TRBD1. Germline-derived CDR1 and CDR2 are PRHDT and FYEKMQ (reference sequence). The CDR3 totals 14 residues. Trimming at V came to 5 bases and at J to 8 bases, leaving 11 bases not matched to a gene.

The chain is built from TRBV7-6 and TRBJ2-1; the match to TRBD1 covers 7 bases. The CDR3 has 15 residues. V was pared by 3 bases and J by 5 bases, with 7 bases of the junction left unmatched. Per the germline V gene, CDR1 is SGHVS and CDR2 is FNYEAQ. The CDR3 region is CASSLGRTGDNEQFF. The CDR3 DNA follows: TGTGCCAGCAGCTTGGGCCGGACAGGCGACAATGAGCAGTTCTTC.

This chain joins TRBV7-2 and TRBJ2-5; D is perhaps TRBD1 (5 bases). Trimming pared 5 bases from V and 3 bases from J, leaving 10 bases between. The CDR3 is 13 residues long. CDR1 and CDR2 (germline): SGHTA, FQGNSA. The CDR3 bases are TGTGCCAGCAGCAATGGGGCTAAAGAGACCCAGTACTTC. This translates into CASSNGAKETQYF.

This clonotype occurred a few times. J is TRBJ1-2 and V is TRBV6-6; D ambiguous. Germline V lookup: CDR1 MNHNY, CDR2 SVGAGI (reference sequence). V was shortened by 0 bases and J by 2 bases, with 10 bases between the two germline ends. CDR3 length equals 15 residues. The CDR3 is CASSYSETGNYGYTF. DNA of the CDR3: TGTGCCAGCAGTTACTCGGAAACTGGCAACTATGGCTACACCTTC.

The CDR3 region has the DNA TGTGCCAGCAGCTTAAAAGGAGGGGACTATGGCTACACCTTC. It encodes CASSLKGGDYGYTF. V gene TRBV7-3 combines with J gene TRBJ1-2; tentatively, D is TRBD1 (5 bases). Trimming removed 1 base at V and 3 bases at J, with 9 bases between. The CDR3 totals 14 residues. Germline CDR1 and CDR2: SGHTA and FQGTGA. Together with reference TRBV7-3 and TRBJ1-2, the CDR3 gives the full variable domain: GAGVSQTPSNKVTEKGKYVELRCDPISGHTALYWYRQSLGQGPEFLIYFQGTGAADDSGLPNDRFFAVRPEGSVSTLKIQRTERGDSAVYLCASSLKGGDYGYTFGSGTRLTVV.

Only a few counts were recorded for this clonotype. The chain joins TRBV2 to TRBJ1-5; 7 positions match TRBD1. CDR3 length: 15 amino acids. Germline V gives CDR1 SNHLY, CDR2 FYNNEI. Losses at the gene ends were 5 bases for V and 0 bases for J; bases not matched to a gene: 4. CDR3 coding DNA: TGTGCCAGCAGTCGGGACAGTAATAGCAATCAGCCCCAGCATTTT. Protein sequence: CASSRDSNSNQPQHF. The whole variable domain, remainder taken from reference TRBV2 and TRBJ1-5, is EPEVTQTPSHQVTQMGQEVILRCVPISNHLYFYWYRQILGQKVEFLVSFYNNEISEKSEIFDDQFSVERPDGSNFTLKIRSTKLEDSAMYFCASSRDSNSNQPQHFGDGTRLSIL.

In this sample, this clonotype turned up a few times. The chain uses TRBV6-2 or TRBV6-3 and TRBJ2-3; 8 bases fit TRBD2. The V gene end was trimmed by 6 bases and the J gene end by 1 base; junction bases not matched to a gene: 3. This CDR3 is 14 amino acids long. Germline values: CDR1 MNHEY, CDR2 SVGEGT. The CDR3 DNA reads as TGTGCCAGCAGGGGAGCGGGGGGCACAGATACGCAGTATTTT. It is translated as CASRGAGGTDTQYF.

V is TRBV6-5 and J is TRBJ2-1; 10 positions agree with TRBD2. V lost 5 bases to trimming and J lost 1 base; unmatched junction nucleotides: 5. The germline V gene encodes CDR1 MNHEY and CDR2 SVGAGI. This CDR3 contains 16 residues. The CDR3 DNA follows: TGTGCCAGCAGTAAATCTAGCGGGGGATCCTACAATGAGCAGTTCTTC. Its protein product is CASSKSSGGSYNEQFF.

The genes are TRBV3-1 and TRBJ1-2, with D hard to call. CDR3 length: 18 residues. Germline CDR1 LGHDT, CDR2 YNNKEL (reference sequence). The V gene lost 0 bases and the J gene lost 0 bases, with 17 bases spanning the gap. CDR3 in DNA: TGTGCCAGCAGCCAAGATCTGGCAAGTCGGCTTACTAACTATGGCTACACCTTC. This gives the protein CASSQDLASRLTNYGYTF.

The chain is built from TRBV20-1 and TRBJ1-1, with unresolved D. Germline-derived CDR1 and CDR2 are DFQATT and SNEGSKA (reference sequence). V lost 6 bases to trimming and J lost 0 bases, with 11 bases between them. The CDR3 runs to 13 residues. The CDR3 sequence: CSAGREMNTEAFF. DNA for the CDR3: TGCAGTGCCGGGAGGGAGATGAACACTGAAGCTTTCTTT.

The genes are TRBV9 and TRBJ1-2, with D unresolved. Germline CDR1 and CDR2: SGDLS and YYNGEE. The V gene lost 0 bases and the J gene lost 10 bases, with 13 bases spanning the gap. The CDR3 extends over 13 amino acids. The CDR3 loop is CASSVGDTWDYTF. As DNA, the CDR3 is TGTGCCAGCAGCGTAGGTGATACGTGGGACTACACCTTC.

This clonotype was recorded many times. The CDR3 coding sequence is TGTGCCAGCAGCGTAACGCAGGGCTTCCAAGAGACCCAGTACTTC. Protein: CASSVTQGFQETQYF. The J gene is TRBJ2-5, the V gene TRBV9, with TRBD1 as a possible D gene (5 bases). The CDR3 has 15 amino acids. Germline CDR1 is SGDLS and CDR2 is YYNGEE. V lost 1 base and J lost 1, with 11 bases in between.

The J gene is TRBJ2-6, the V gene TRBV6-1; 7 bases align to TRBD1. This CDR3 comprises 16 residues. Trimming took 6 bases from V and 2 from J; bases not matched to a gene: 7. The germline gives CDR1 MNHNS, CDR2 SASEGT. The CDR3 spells CASSADRTAGANVLTF. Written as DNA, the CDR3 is TGTGCCAGCAGCGCGGACAGGACGGCTGGGGCCAACGTCCTGACTTTC.

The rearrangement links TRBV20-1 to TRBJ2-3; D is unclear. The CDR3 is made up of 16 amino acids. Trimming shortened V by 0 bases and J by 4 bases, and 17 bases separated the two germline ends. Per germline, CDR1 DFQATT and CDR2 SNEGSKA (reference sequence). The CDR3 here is CSARDRTSSYPDTQYF. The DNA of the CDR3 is TGCAGTGCTAGAGATCGTACCAGCTCTTATCCAGATACGCAGTATTTT.

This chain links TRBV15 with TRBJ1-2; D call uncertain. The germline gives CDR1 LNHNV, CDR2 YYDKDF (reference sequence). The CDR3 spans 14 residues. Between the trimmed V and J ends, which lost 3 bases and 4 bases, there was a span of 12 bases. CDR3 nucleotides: TGTGCCACCAGCAGCCGAACTCACCCCTATGGCTACACCTTC. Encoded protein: CATSSRTHPYGYTF.

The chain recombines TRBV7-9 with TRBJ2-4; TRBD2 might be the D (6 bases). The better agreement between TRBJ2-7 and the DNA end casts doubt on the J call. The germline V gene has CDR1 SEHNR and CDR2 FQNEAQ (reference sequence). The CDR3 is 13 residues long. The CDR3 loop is CASSPPGVYEQYF. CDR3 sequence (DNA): TGTGCCAGCAGCCCCCCGGGGGTGTACGAGCAGTACTTC.

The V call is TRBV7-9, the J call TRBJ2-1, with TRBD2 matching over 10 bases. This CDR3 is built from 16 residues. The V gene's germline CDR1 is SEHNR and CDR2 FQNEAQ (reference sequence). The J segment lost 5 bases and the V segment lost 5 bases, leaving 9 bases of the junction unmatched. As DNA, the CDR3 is TGTGCCAGCAGCCCCCTGGGGCTAGCGGGAGACAATGAGCAGTTCTTC. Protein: CASSPLGLAGDNEQFF.

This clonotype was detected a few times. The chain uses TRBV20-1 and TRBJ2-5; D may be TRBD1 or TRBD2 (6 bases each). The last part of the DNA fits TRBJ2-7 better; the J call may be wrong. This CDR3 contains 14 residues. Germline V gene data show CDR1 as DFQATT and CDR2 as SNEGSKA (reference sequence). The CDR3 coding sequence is TGCAGTGCTATAATATCGAACCGGGGGCCCGAGCAGTACTTC. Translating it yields CSAIISNRGPEQYF.

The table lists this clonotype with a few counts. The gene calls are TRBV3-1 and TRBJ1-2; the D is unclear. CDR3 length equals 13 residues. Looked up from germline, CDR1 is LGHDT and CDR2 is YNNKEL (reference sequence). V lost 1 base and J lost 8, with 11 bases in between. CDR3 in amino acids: CASSQVDGYGYTF. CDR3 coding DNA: TGTGCCAGCAGCCAAGTGGACGGATACGGCTACACCTTC.

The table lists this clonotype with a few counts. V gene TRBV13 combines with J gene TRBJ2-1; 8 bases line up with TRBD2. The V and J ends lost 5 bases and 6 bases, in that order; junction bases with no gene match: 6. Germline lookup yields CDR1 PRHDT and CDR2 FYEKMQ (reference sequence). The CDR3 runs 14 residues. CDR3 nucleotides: TGTGCCAGCAGCCGACTAGCGCCGGGCAATGAGCAGTTCTTC. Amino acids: CASSRLAPGNEQFF.